The clone carrying this T cell receptor beta chain was found a few times. The antigen remains undetermined. MiXCR, run by TCRdb on the 5' RACE reads, gives a single entry per CDR3 protein. Of some 64,000 distinct CDR3 sequences listed, about 10% are singletons. The record originates from a study of early T cells in non-severe SARS-CoV-2 infection. Findings and limits, study-wide: VDJdb matches were skewed toward anti-spike CD8 T cell responses.

The CDR3 length is 16 residues. V lost 5 bases and J 7 bases, leaving 18 bases between the germline ends. This chain connects TRBV12-3 or TRBV12-4 to TRBJ1-6; D not resolved. The sequencing used whole blood, collected at baseline. The TCR was taken from an adult who was a healthcare worker with PCR-confirmed SARS-CoV-2 infection or an uninfected control (not recorded which). In nucleotides, the CDR3 is TGTGCCAGCAGTCCCCGCCTCCCCGCGATCAATTCACCCCTCCACTTT. This sequence encodes CASSPRLPAINSPLHF.